This paragraph reports one T cell receptor beta chain. These data are taken from a study of T cell repertoires in cytomegalovirus infection. The CDR3 loop spans 12 amino acids. V gave up 8 bases and J gave up 4 bases, with 6 bases separating them. Germline lookup yields CDR1 MDHEN and CDR2 SYDVKM. TCRdb processed the reads anew with MiXCR; each CDR3 protein has one entry. Of under 850,000 distinct CDR3 sequences listed, less than 40% were seen once; the top ten hold around 2.8%. The gene calls are TRBV28 and TRBJ1-6; D ambiguous. The sequenced sample consisted of PBMCs. The receptor comes from a human donor in good health (CMV status not recorded). Some clones in this sample may be carry-over from other donors' samples. The CDR3 region is CASGDYNSPLHF. The DNA for the CDR3 is TGTGCCAGCGGGGATTATAATTCACCCCTCCACTTT.